This T cell receptor beta chain was sequenced for a study of CD8+CD57+ T cells in acquired aplastic anemia. According to the study, genomic DNA was the template for TCR beta VDJ and CDR3 profiling. Each CDR3 protein gets one entry after TCRdb re-called the reads with MiXCR. The sample lists around 290,000 distinct CDR3 sequences, roughly 61% occurring once. Patients who underwent sequencing had shown CD8+CD57+ cell expansion by flow cytometry. The CDR3 contains 13 residues. With 1 base removed from V and 5 bases from J, the gap between germline ends came to 10 bases. Germline V gene sequence: CDR1 SGHDT, CDR2 YYEEEE.

V and J are TRBV5-6 and TRBJ2-7; tentatively, D is TRBD1 (5 bases). The clonotype originates from a human donor with aplastic anemia. The specimen was sorted CD4+, CD8+, or CD8+CD57+ T cells (not recorded which) from PBMCs. The CDR3 bases are TGTGCCAGCAGCTTGACAGGTTTGGACGAGCAGTACTTC. Translation: CASSLTGLDEQYF.